This entry describes one TCR beta chain. Profiling relied on immunoSEQ multiplex PCR, and the TCRdb table lists in-frame clones only, not all of them. The data contain some 31,000 clones, 85% to 95% of them singletons. The junction had 7 bases not matched to a gene; V was cut back by 7 bases and J by 0 bases. In germline, CDR1 is LNHDA, CDR2 SQIVND (reference sequence). The CDR3 totals 15 residues. This sample was included in a study of T cells in tuberculosis. For the study at large: The T cells targeted glucose monomycolate, a mycobacterial lipid, via CD1B. Samples predate treatment or fall within its first 7 days.

Regarding time point: new active TB diagnosis, blood taken before or within 7 days of starting treatment. HIV-seronegative South African adults aged 18 years or older had newly diagnosed active tuberculosis. Sequenced here: PBMCs, sampled at tuberculosis diagnosis. The genes are TRBV19 and TRBJ2-3, with 7 nucleotides matching TRBD1. The clonotype comes from an adult with tuberculosis. The CDR3 loop reads CASKDRTGSTDTQYF. As DNA, the CDR3 is TGTGCCAGTAAGGATAGGACAGGAAGCACAGATACGCAGTATTTT. Based on the CDR3 plus reference TRBV19 and TRBJ2-3, the full variable domain is DGGITQSPKYLFRKEGQNVTLSCEQNLNHDAMYWYRQDPGQGLRLIYYSQIVNDFQKGDIAEGYSVSREKKESFPLTVTSAQKNPTAFYLCASKDRTGSTDTQYFGPGTRLTVL.